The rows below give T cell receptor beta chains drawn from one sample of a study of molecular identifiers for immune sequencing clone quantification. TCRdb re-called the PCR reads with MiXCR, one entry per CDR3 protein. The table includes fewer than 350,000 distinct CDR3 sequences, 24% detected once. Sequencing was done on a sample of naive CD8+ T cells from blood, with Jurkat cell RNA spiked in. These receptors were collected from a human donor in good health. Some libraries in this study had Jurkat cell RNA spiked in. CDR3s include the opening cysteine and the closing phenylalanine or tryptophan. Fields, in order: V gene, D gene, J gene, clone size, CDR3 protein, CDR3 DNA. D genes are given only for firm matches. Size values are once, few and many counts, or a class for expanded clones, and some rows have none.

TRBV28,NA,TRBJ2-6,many,CASVQNPPGANVLTF,TGTGCCAGCGTTCAGAATCCGCCTGGGGCCAACGTCCTGACTTTC
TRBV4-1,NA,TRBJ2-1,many,CASSQNRYNEQFF,TGCGCCAGCAGCCAAAACAGATACAATGAGCAGTTCTTC
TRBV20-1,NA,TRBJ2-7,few,CSARDPGAPYEQYF,TGCAGTGCTAGAGATCCGGGAGCGCCCTACGAGCAGTACTTC
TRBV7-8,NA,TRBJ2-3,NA,CASSELGGLAFTDTQYF,TGTGCCAGCAGCGAATTGGGGGGATTAGCTTTCACAGATACGCAGTATTTT
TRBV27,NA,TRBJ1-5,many,CASSLSGGGDQPQHF,TGTGCCAGCAGTTTATCTGGGGGCGGCGATCAGCCCCAGCATTTT
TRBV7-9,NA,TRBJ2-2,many,CASSPRTDLGELFF,TGTGCCAGCAGCCCGCGGACAGATCTCGGGGAGCTGTTTTTT
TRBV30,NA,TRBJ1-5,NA,CAWSVQTGWSNQPQRF,TGTGCCTGGAGTGTACAAACGGGTTGGAGCAATCAGCCCCAGCGTTTT
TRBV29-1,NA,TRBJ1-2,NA,CSVVGPNNYGYTF,TGCAGCGTGGTGGGACCTAATAACTATGGCTACACCTTC
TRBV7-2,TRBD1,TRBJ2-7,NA,CASSYTPGQGFAYEQYF,TGTGCCAGCAGCTACACCCCGGGACAGGGGTTTGCCTACGAGCAGTACTTC
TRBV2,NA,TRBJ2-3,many,CASHSPSSSTDTQYF,TGTGCCAGCCACTCCCCGTCCTCTAGCACAGATACGCAGTATTTT
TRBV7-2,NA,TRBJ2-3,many,CASSLRGGRADTQYF,TGTGCCAGCAGCTTAAGGGGGGGCCGGGCAGATACGCAGTATTTT
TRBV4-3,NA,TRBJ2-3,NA,CASSQDMTTDTQYF,TGCGCCAGCAGCCAAGATATGACCACAGATACGCAGTATTTT
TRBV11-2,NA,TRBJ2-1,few,CASSRTSSYNEQFF,TGTGCCAGCAGCCGTACGAGCTCCTACAATGAGCAGTTCTTC
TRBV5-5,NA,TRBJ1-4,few,CASSLWGATNEKLFF,TGTGCCAGCAGCCTGTGGGGGGCAACTAATGAAAAACTGTTTTTT
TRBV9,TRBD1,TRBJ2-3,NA,CASSVDGTGGVADTQYF,TGTGCCAGCAGCGTAGATGGGACAGGGGGCGTCGCAGATACGCAGTATTTT
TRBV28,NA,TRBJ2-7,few,CASSLSQASSYEQYF,TGTGCCAGCAGTTTGTCCCAGGCGAGCTCCTACGAGCAGTACTTC
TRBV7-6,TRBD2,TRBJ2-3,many,CASSLLAGESDTQYF,TGTGCCAGCAGCTTACTAGCGGGAGAATCAGATACGCAGTATTTT
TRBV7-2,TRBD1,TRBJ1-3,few,CASSSPGQGYGNTIYF,TGTGCCAGCAGCTCCCCGGGACAGGGGTACGGAAACACCATATATTTT
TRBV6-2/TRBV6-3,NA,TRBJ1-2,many,CASSYAVANYGYTF,TGTGCCAGCAGTTACGCTGTAGCTAACTATGGCTACACCTTC
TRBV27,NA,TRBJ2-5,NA,CASSSIMYQETQYF,TGTGCCAGCAGCTCAATAATGTACCAAGAGACCCAGTACTTC
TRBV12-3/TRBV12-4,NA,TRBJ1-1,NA,CASSLVGGDTEAFF,TGTGCCAGCAGTTTAGTGGGAGGAGACACTGAAGCTTTCTTT
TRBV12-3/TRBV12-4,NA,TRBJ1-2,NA,CASSGGRIGQSYGYTF,TGTGCCAGCAGTGGGGGTAGAATAGGACAGTCGTATGGCTACACCTTC
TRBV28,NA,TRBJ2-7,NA,CASSPIIESFYEQYF,TGTGCCAGCAGTCCGATCATCGAGTCTTTCTACGAGCAGTACTTC
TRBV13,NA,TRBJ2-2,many,CASSSRGKAGELFF,TGTGCCAGCAGCTCACGGGGGAAGGCCGGGGAGCTGTTTTTT
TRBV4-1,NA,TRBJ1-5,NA,CASSQVLGGWSNQPQHF,TGCGCCAGCAGCCAAGTTCTGGGGGGATGGAGCAATCAGCCCCAGCATTTT
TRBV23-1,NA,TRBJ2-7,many,CASPPDDGSYEQYF,TGCGCCAGCCCGCCCGATGACGGGTCCTACGAGCAGTACTTC
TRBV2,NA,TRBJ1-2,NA,CASFPPGFYGYTF,TGTGCCAGCTTTCCCCCCGGGTTTTATGGCTACACCTTC
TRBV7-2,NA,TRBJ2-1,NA,CARSLYSHEQFF,TGTGCCCGCAGCTTATATTCCCATGAGCAGTTCTTC
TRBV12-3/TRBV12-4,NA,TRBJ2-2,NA,CASSRMGPGELLF,TGTGCCAGCAGTCGCATGGGCCCTGGGGAGCTGTTATTT
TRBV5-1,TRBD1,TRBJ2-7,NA,CASSLGQRSSYEQYF,TGCGCCAGCAGCCTGGGACAGCGCAGCTCCTACGAGCAGTACTTC
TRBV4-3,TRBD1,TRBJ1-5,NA,CASSQEDRGDQPQHF,TGCGCCAGCAGCCAAGAGGACAGGGGGGACCAGCCCCAGCATTTT
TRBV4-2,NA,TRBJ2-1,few,CASSQSRGPSSYNEQFF,TGTGCCAGCAGCCAATCTCGCGGTCCCAGCTCCTACAATGAGCAGTTCTTC
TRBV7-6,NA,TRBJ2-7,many,CASSPRDTTYEQYF,TGTGCCAGCAGCCCTAGGGACACGACCTACGAGCAGTACTTC
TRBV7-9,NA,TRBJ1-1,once,CASEGELGAEAFF,TGTGCCTCTGAAGGGGAGTTAGGCGCTGAAGCTTTCTTT
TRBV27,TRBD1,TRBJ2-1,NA,CASGLSGGSYNEQFF,TGTGCCAGCGGTTTATCAGGGGGCTCCTACAATGAGCAGTTCTTC
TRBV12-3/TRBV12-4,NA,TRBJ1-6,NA,CASSQTRFNSPLHF,TGTGCCAGCAGCCAGACAAGGTTTAATTCACCCCTCCACTTT
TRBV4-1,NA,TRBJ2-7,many,CASSHPGSSEQYF,TGCGCCAGCAGCCACCCGGGGTCCAGCGAGCAGTACTTC
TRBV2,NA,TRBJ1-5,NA,CASSEPGNPNPPQHF,TGTGCCAGCAGTGAACCGGGTAACCCCAATCCGCCCCAGCATTTT
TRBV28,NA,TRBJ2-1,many,CASRPGVAYNEQFF,TGTGCCAGCAGGCCTGGAGTTGCCTACAATGAGCAGTTCTTC
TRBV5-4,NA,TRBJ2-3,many,CASSSGLDTQYF,TGTGCCAGCAGCTCAGGGCTAGATACGCAGTATTTT
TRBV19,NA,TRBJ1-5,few,CASSIIDNQPQHF,TGTGCCAGTAGTATTATAGACAATCAGCCCCAGCATTTT
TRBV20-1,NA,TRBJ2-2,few,CSARDQGTINTGELFF,TGCAGTGCTAGAGATCAGGGGACAATTAATACCGGGGAGCTGTTTTTT
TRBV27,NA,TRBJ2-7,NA,CASRPLSSYEQYF,TGTGCCAGCCGCCCCCTTAGCTCCTACGAGCAGTACTTC
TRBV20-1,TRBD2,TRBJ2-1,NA,CSARDGGGGVRYNEQFF,TGCAGTGCTAGAGATGGAGGTGGGGGGGTTAGGTACAATGAGCAGTTCTTC
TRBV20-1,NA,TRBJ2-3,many,CSARGQSDTQYF,TGCAGTGCTAGGGGACAATCAGATACGCAGTATTTT
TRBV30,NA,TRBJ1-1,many,CAWSVTVNTEAFF,TGTGCCTGGAGTGTAACAGTAAACACTGAAGCTTTCTTT
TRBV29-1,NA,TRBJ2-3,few,CSAEKALDTQYF,TGCAGCGCAGAAAAAGCTTTAGATACGCAGTATTTT
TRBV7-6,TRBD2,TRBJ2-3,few,CASSLEGLAGGGTQYF,TGTGCCAGCAGCTTAGAGGGACTAGCGGGAGGCGGTACGCAGTATTTT
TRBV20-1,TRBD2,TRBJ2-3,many,CSARMLAASTDTQYF,TGCAGTGCTAGAATGCTAGCGGCTAGCACAGATACGCAGTATTTT
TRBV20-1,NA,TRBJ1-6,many,CSAPGQGPPRSPLHF,TGCAGTGCTCCAGGCCAGGGGCCTCCTCGCTCACCCCTCCACTTT
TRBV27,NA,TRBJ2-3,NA,CASSLYYRTTDTQYF,TGTGCCAGCAGTTTGTACTATCGAACCACAGATACGCAGTATTTT
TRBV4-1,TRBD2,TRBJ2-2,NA,CASSQLAGGPPGELLF,TGCGCCAGCAGCCAACTAGCGGGAGGGCCCCCCGGGGAGCTGCTTTTT
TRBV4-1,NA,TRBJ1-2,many,CASSQAPTGTTGNTF,TGCGCCAGCAGCCAAGCCCCCACAGGGACTACCGGCAACACCTTC
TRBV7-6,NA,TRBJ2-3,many,CASSLELQSTDTQYF,TGTGCCAGCAGCTTAGAGCTTCAAAGTACAGATACGCAGTATTTT